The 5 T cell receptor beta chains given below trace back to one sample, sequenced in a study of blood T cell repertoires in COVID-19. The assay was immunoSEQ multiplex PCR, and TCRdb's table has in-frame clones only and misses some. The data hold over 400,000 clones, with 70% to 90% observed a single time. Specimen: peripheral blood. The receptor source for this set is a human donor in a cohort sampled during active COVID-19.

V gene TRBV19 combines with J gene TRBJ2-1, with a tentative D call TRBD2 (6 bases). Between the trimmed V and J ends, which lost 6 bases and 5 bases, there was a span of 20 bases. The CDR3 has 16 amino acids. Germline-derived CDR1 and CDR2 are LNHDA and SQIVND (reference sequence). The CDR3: CASRKGETSSHNEQFF. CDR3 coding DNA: TGTGCCAGTAGGAAGGGTGAGACTAGTAGCCACAATGAGCAGTTCTTC.

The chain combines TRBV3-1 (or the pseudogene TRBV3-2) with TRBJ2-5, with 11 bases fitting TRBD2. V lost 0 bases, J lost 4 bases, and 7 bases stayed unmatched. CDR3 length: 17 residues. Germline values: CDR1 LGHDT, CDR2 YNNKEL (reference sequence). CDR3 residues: CASSQEGSGRARETQYF. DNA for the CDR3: TGTGCCAGCAGCCAAGAGGGTAGCGGGAGGGCCAGAGAGACCCAGTACTTC.

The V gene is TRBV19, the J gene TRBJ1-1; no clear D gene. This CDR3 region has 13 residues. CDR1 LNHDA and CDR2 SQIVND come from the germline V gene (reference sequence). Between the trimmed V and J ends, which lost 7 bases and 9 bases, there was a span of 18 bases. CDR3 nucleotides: TGTGCCAGTACTCACGGGCCAACTAGGCAAGCTTTCTTT. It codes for CASTHGPTRQAFF.

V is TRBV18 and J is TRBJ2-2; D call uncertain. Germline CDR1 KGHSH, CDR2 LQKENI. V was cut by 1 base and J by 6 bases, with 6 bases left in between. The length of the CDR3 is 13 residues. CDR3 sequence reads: CASSPLTAGELFF. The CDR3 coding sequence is TGTGCCAGCTCACCACTTACGGCCGGGGAGCTGTTTTTT.

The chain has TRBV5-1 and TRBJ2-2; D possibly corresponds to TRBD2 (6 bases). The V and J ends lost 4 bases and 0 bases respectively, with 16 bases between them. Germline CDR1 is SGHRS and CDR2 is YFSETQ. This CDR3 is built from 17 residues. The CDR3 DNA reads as TGCGCCAGCAGCGCACCCTGGGGAGGCCCGAACACCGGGGAGCTGTTTTTT. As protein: CASSAPWGGPNTGELFF.